This TCR beta chain was identified during a study of blood T cell repertoires in COVID-19. Study-level background: Italy, Spain and the United States were the sources of the convalescent and acute COVID-19 samples.

The assay was immunoSEQ multiplex PCR, and TCRdb's table has in-frame clones only and misses some. Found here are approximately 150,000 clones, over 85% of them singletons; the top ten hold just under 2%. Germline CDR1 and CDR2: MGHRA and YSYEKL. The CDR3 loop spans 15 amino acids. V was shortened by 0 bases and J by 6 bases, with 14 bases between the two germline ends. Patients at the Seattle site were enrolled during active infection and followed longitudinally. The rearrangement links TRBV4-1 to TRBJ1-2; maybe TRBD1 (6 bases). This TCR was sampled from a woman aged 55-69 years with COVID-19, enrolled during active disease. The sequencing sample was made of peripheral blood. The CDR3 sequence: CASSQDRTEPNGYTF. The CDR3 DNA follows: TGCGCCAGCAGCCAAGACAGGACAGAACCAAATGGCTACACCTTC.